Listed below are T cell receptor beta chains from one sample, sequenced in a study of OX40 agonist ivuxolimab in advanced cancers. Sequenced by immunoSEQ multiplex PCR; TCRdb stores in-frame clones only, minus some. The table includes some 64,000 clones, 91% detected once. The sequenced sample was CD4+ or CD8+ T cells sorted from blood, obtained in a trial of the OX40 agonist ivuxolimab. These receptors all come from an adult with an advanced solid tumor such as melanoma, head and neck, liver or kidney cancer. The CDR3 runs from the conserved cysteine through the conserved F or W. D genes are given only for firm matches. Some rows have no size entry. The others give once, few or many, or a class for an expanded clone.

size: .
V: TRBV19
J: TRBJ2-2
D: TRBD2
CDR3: CASSYASGNGGELFF
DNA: TGTGCCAGTAGTTATGCTAGCGGGAACGGCGGGGAGCTGTTTTTT

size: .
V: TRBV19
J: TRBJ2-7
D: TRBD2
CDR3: CATRTSGTYEQYF
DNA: TGTGCCACCCGGACTAGCGGCACCTACGAGCAGTACTTC

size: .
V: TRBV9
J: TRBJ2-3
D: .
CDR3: CASSPLDADTQYF
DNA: TGTGCCAGCAGCCCTTTGGACGCAGATACGCAGTATTTT

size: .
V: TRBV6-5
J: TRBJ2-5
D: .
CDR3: CASRYTENLETQYF
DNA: TGTGCCAGCAGATACACGGAGAATTTGGAGACCCAGTACTTC

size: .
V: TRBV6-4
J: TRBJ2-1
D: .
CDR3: CASSEWGLGNEQFF
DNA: TGTGCCAGCAGTGAGTGGGGGCTGGGCAATGAGCAGTTCTTC

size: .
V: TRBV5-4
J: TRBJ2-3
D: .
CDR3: CASSSGLLTDTQYF
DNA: TGTGCCAGCAGCTCGGGACTGCTCACAGATACGCAGTATTTT

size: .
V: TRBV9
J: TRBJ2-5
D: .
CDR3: CASSPSEGETQYF
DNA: TGTGCCAGCAGCCCCTCGGAAGGGGAGACCCAGTACTTC

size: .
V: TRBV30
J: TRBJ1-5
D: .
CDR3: CAWTNFGVGQPQHF
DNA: TGTGCCTGGACCAATTTCGGGGTTGGGCAGCCCCAGCATTTT

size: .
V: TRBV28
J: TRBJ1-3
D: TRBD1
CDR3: CASSGQVAGNTIYF
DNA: TGTGCCAGCAGTGGACAGGTAGCCGGAAACACCATATATTTT

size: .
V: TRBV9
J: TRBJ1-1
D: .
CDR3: CASSVGSPRRTEAFF
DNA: TGTGCCAGCAGCGTAGGGTCTCCCCGGCGCACTGAAGCTTTCTTT

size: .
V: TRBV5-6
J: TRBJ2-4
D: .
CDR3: CASSPQPGAKNIQYF
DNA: TGTGCCAGCAGCCCGCAACCCGGGGCCAAAAACATTCAGTACTTC

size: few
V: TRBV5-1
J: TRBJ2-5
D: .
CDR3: CASSLAPGIQETQYF
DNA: TGCGCCAGCAGCTTGGCCCCAGGTATCCAAGAGACCCAGTACTTC

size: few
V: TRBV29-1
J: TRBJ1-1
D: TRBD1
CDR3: CSSRGGPGTEAFF
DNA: TGCAGCTCCCGAGGGGGCCCGGGGACTGAAGCTTTCTTT

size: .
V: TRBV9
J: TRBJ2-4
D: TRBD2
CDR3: CASSVEPSGRATKNIQYF
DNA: TGTGCCAGCAGCGTAGAACCTAGCGGGAGGGCCACCAAAAACATTCAGTACTTC

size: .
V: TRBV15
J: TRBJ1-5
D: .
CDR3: CATSRDRPAHQPQHF
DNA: TGTGCCACCAGCAGAGATAGGCCAGCACATCAGCCCCAGCATTTT

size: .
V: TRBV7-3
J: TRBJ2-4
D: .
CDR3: CASSLVAPSPKNIQYF
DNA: TGTGCCAGCAGCTTAGTAGCCCCCTCCCCCAAAAACATTCAGTACTTC

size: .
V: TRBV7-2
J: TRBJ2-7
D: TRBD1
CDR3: CASSSPGGKEQYF
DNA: TGTGCCAGCAGTTCCCCAGGGGGAAAGGAGCAGTACTTC

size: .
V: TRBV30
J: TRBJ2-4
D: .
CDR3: CAWRGVGREIAKNIQYF
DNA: TGTGCCTGGAGAGGGGTGGGACGGGAGATAGCCAAAAACATTCAGTACTTC

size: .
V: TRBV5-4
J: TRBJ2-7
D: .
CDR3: CASSLWGLRSYEQYF
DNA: TGTGCCAGCAGCTTGTGGGGGCTTCGCTCCTACGAGCAGTACTTC

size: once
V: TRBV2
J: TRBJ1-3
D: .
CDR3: CASRGFQRGTIYF
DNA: TGTGCCAGCCGAGGGTTTCAAAGGGGCACCATATATTTT

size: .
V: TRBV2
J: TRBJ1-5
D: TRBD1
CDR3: CASSEQGGTSNQPQHF
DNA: TGTGCCAGCAGTGAACAAGGGGGCACGAGCAATCAGCCCCAGCATTTT

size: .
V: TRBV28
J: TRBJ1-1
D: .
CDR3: CASKRGNTEAFF
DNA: TGTGCCAGCAAACGGGGGAACACTGAAGCTTTCTTT

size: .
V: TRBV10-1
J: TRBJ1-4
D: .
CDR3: CASTGEKLFF
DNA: TGCGCCAGCACCGGTGAGAAACTGTTTTTT

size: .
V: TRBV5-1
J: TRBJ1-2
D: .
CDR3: CASSSGQFRNYGYTF
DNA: TGCGCCAGCAGCTCTGGACAGTTTCGTAACTATGGCTACACCTTC

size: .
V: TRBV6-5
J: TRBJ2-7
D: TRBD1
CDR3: CASRGQGIFYEQYF
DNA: TGTGCCAGCAGGGGACAGGGGATCTTTTACGAGCAGTACTTC

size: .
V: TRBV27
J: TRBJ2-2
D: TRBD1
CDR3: CASSLVGRWTGGAGNTGELFF
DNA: TGTGCCAGCAGTTTAGTTGGTAGGTGGACAGGGGGCGCCGGGAACACCGGGGAGCTGTTTTTT

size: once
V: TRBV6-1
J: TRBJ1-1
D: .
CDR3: CASRPVGNTEAFF
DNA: TGTGCCAGCAGGCCAGTAGGTAACACTGAAGCTTTCTTT

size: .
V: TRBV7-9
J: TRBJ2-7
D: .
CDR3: CASSPTATYEQYF
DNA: TGTGCCAGCAGCCCTACTGCGACCTACGAGCAGTACTTC